The 19 T cell receptor beta chains below were found in one sample sequenced in a study of blood T cells in healthy people across ages. The authors ran a second PCR of 7 to 11 cycles using a sample-barcoded 5' primer and a J-beta primer mix. MiXCR, applied by TCRdb to the 5' RACE reads, yields one record per CDR3 protein. The table records 1.5 million to 2 million distinct CDR3 sequences, 25% to 30% of them present only once. What was sequenced was blood. These TCRs come from a woman aged 25 to 39 in good health.

The chain employs TRBV28 and TRBJ2-1; 11 bases align to TRBD1. The CDR3 extends over 15 amino acids. V lost 4 bases and J lost 8; bases outside the gene matches: 7. Germline loops: CDR1 MDHEN, CDR2 SYDVKM. CDR3 amino acids: CASSSRDRGFYEQFF. For the CDR3, the DNA is TGTGCCAGCAGTTCCCGGGACAGGGGGTTTTATGAGCAGTTCTTC.

The chain has TRBV20-1 and TRBJ2-1, with 11 bases that match TRBD2. The J segment lost 6 bases and the V segment lost 5 bases, leaving 9 bases of the junction unmatched. This CDR3 region has 15 residues. Germline V CDR1 and CDR2: DFQATT, SNEGSKA (reference sequence). The CDR3 spells CSAFPLAGDLNEQFF. DNA for the CDR3: TGCAGTGCTTTCCCACTAGCGGGAGACCTCAATGAGCAGTTCTTC.

A note on this clonotype: Being one base from a much bigger clone, this may be a read error. V is TRBV7-6 and J is TRBJ2-2, with D tentatively TRBD2 (5 bases). This CDR3 has 15 amino acids. Germline V gene lookup returns CDR1 SGHVS and CDR2 FNYEAQ. Here the CDR3 reads CASSLVLPPGGERFF. CDR3 sequence (DNA): TGTGCCAGCAGCTTAGTTCTGCCCCCCGGTGGGGAGCGGTTTTTT.

This chain connects TRBV5-6 to TRBJ2-7, with 7 bases lining up with TRBD1. Germline V gives CDR1 SGHDT, CDR2 YYEEEE. The length of the CDR3 is 12 residues. Trimming took 1 base from V and 10 from J; bases not matched to a gene: 5. CDR3 region: CASSLIDREQYF. The CDR3 nucleotides read TGTGCCAGCAGCTTGATTGACAGGGAACAGTACTTC.

This clonotype was seen more than once but under ten times. CDR3 DNA sequence: TGTGCCAGCAGCCCTATGAGGGATACGCAGTATTTT. Protein: CASSPMRDTQYF. This chain uses TRBV27 with TRBJ2-3, with D unresolved. The CDR3 consists of 12 residues. Germline V gives CDR1 MNHEY, CDR2 SMNVEV (reference sequence). V was cut by 6 bases and J by 6 bases, with 10 bases left in between.

This clonotype was observed a handful of times. The chain combines TRBV29-1 with TRBJ1-1; D call uncertain. CDR1 is SQVTM and CDR2 is ANQGSEA in the germline V gene. The CDR3 sequence is 13 residues long. The V end was cut by 4 bases, the J end by 3 bases, with 12 bases between. The CDR3 spells CSVGVRWDTEAFF. CDR3 nucleotides: TGCAGCGTTGGGGTTAGGTGGGACACTGAAGCTTTCTTT.

With respect to this clonotype: A junction end diverges from the germline sequence, so it may reflect a read error. The chain joins TRBV29-1 to TRBJ2-7, with D tentatively TRBD1 (5 bases). Near its end, the DNA agrees better with TRBJ2-5, so the J call may be wrong. The CDR3 spans 12 residues. From germline, CDR1 is SQVTM and CDR2 ANQGSEA. The CDR3 DNA follows: TGCGGCGTTGTGGTCAGGGAAGAGACCCAGTACTTC. Protein product: CGVVVREETQYF.

There are a few counts of this clonotype. J is TRBJ2-1 and V is TRBV12-3 or TRBV12-4, with D perhaps matching TRBD1 (5 bases). The V gene lost 5 bases and the J gene lost 4 bases, with 18 bases spanning the gap. The CDR3 runs 16 residues. CDR3 sequence: CASSRGETSVYNEQFF. CDR3 in DNA: TGTGCCAGCAGTAGGGGCGAGACTTCCGTTTACAATGAGCAGTTCTTC.

This clonotype was recorded many times. This chain joins TRBV28 and TRBJ2-1; D may match TRBD1 or TRBD2 (5 bases each). CDR1 is MDHEN, CDR2 SYDVKM, per germline. The CDR3 sequence is 11 residues long. Trimming left V 5 bases short and J 10 bases short, with 9 bases between. The CDR3 DNA sequence: TGTGCCAGCAGTACCTGGGGGGAGCAGTTCTTC. The encoded protein is CASSTWGEQFF. The complete variable domain, with remaining parts taken from reference TRBV28 and TRBJ2-1, reads DVKVTQSSRYLVKRTGEKVFLECVQDMDHENMFWYRQDPGLGLRLIYFSYDVKMKEKGDIPEGYSVSREKKERFSLILESASTNQTSMYLCASSTWGEQFFGPGTRLTVL.

There are many counts of this clonotype. The chain carries TRBV12-3 or TRBV12-4 and TRBJ2-5, with 11 nucleotides matching TRBD1. The CDR3 contains 17 residues. V gave up 6 bases and J gave up 4 bases; unmatched junction bases: 13. The CDR3 DNA is TGTGCCAGCAGGACCGAGCGGGGACAGGGGGTAGTAGAGACCCAGTACTTC. This sequence encodes CASRTERGQGVVETQYF.

This clonotype has ten or more counts. A junction end diverges from the germline sequence, so it may reflect a read error. V is TRBV20-1 and J is TRBJ2-1; D is possibly TRBD2 (6 bases). CDR3 length: 15 amino acids. In germline, CDR1 is DFQATT, CDR2 SNEGSKA (reference sequence). The CDR3 DNA reads TGCAGTACTAGCCGCGGGGCTTCTTTAAACAATGAGCAGTTCTTC. Translated, it gives CSTSRGASLNNEQFF.

Worth noting for this clonotype: This may stem from a read error, because a much larger clone lies one nucleotide away. V is TRBV12-3 or TRBV12-4 and J is TRBJ2-7; D unclear. The CDR3 totals 16 residues. V was cut by 6 bases and J by 0 bases, with 18 bases left in between. The CDR3 DNA sequence: TGTGCCAGCAGCCCACGGCGCCGAGTTAACTCCTACGAGCAGTACTTC. This codes for CASSPRRRVNSYEQYF.

Details on this clonotype: Compared with germline, one end of the junction differs, possibly owing to a read error. This chain links TRBV6-5 with TRBJ1-5; D unclear. Germline V lookup: CDR1 MNHEY, CDR2 SVGAGI. CDR3 length: 15 amino acids. In DNA form, the CDR3 reads TGTGCCGGCAGTTCCTATTACGGGAGCAATCAGCCTCAGCATTTT. Its protein is CAGSSYYGSNQPQHF.

This clonotype was seen a few times. A much larger clone differs from this one at a single base, so this may be a read error. V usage is TRBV6-1 and J usage is TRBJ2-7, with D unclear. Germline assignment: CDR1 MNHNS and CDR2 SASEGT. The CDR3 sequence is 14 residues long. Trimming took 7 bases from V and 0 from J, leaving 13 bases between them. The DNA of the CDR3 is TGTGCCAGCAAGGTGAGGCCGCCCTCCTACGAGCAGTACTTC. This sequence encodes CASKVRPPSYEQYF.

This chain joins TRBV12-3 or TRBV12-4 and TRBJ2-1, with 8 bases fitting TRBD2. The CDR3 is 17 amino acids. J lost 5 bases, V lost 0 bases, and 9 bases had no gene match. The CDR3 is CASSLARDAGGNNEQFF. The CDR3 nucleotides read TGTGCCAGCAGTTTAGCGCGGGACGCGGGGGGCAACAATGAGCAGTTCTTC.

The rearrangement links TRBV5-1 to TRBJ2-1, with D unclear. V lost 0 bases to trimming and J lost 6 bases, with 7 bases between them. Germline CDR1 and CDR2: SGHRS and YFSETQ. The CDR3 is made up of 13 amino acids. The CDR3 loop is CASSLVQTNEQFF. The CDR3 DNA sequence: TGCGCCAGCAGCTTGGTTCAGACCAATGAGCAGTTCTTC.

V gene TRBV18 combines with J gene TRBJ2-7, with unresolved D. CDR1 and CDR2 from the germline V gene are KGHSH and LQKENI. V lost 3 bases and J lost 2, with 11 bases in between. CDR3 size: 14 residues. CDR3 loop: CASSPNDKTYEQYF. CDR3 nucleotides: TGTGCCAGCTCACCCAACGACAAAACCTACGAGCAGTACTTC.

In its sample, this clonotype was seen a few times. This chain connects TRBV20-1 to TRBJ1-5; 12 nucleotides align to TRBD1. Germline CDR1 reads DFQATT; CDR2 reads SNEGSKA (reference sequence). This CDR3 region has 14 residues. The V and J ends lost 5 bases and 9 bases, in that order; junction bases with no gene match: 8. CDR3 nucleotide sequence: TGCAGTGCTGGGCCGGGACAGGGGGCTTGGCCCCAGCATTTT. Its translation: CSAGPGQGAWPQHF.

This clonotype has only a few counts. The chain links TRBV6-6 to TRBJ1-5, with D unresolved. The V end lost 6 bases, the J end lost 3 bases, and 15 bases lay between the germline ends. This CDR3 has 15 residues. Germline V gives CDR1 MNHNY, CDR2 SVGAGI (reference sequence). CDR3 sequence: CASSRTGRNNQPQHF. CDR3 bases: TGTGCCAGCAGCCGAACCGGACGGAACAATCAGCCCCAGCATTTT.